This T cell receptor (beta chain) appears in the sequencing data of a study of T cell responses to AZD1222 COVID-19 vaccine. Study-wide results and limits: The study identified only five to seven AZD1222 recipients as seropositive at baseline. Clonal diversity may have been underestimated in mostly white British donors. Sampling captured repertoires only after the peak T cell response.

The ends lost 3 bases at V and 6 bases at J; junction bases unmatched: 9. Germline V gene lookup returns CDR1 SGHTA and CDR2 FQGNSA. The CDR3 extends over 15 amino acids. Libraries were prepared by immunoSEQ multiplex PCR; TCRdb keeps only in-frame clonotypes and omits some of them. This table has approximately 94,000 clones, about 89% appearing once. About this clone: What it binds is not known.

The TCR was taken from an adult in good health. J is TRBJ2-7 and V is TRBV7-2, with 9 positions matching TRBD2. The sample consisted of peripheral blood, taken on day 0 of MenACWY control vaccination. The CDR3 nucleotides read TGTGCCAGCAGCTTTTTAGCGGGAGTAGGGGGCGAGCAGTACTTC. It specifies CASSFLAGVGGEQYF.